One and the same sample provided the 27 T cell receptor beta chains below, sequenced in a study of blood T cell repertoires in COVID-19. Measured with immunoSEQ multiplex PCR; TCRdb has only the in-frame clones, and not every one. The table has about 280,000 clones, around 90% seen once. Material for sequencing was peripheral blood. The origin of the receptors is a man aged 18-30 years with active or convalescent COVID-19.

This clone was counted between two and nine times. One junction end does not reproduce the germline sequence, and a read error may be involved. The CDR3 loop is CASRRTGGNGKLFF. For the CDR3, the DNA is TGTGCCAGCAGACGGACAGGGGGCAATGGAAAACTGTTTTTT. The chain combines TRBV2 with TRBJ1-4; 11 bases agree with TRBD1. The CDR3 contains 14 residues. Looked up from germline, CDR1 is SNHLY and CDR2 is FYNNEI.

The V and J genes are TRBV6-5 and TRBJ2-4; 7 bases align to TRBD2. The V and J ends lost 11 bases and 5 bases, in that order; junction bases with no gene match: 12. Germline-derived CDR1 and CDR2 are MNHEY and SVGAGI. This CDR3 region has 14 residues. The CDR3 region is CAGAPGEGENIQYF. CDR3 sequence (DNA): TGTGCCGGGGCCCCGGGGGAGGGTGAAAACATTCAGTACTTC.

This clone was seen only a few times. The chain recombines TRBV19 with TRBJ2-1, with D maybe TRBD2 (5 bases). V lost 6 bases to trimming and J lost 0 bases, with 9 bases between them. This CDR3 has 14 amino acids. In germline, CDR1 is LNHDA, CDR2 SQIVND (reference sequence). The CDR3 region has the DNA TGTGCCAGTAGGGACTGGAGCTCCTACAATGAGCAGTTCTTC. Translation gives CASRDWSSYNEQFF.

This clone was observed a few times. The genes are TRBV3-1 (or the pseudogene TRBV3-2) and TRBJ2-1; 9 nucleotides align to TRBD2. The CDR3 runs to 20 residues. Per germline, CDR1 LGHDT and CDR2 YNNKEL (reference sequence). V trimming: 3 bases; J trimming: 4 bases; junction bases outside the gene matches: 19. CDR3 bases: TGTGCCAGCAGCCAGTCATTGGGACTAGCAGGGCTCACATCGTACAATGAGCAGTTCTTC. Protein: CASSQSLGLAGLTSYNEQFF.

The chain carries TRBV27 and TRBJ1-2, with 9 positions matching TRBD1. V lost 0 bases and J lost 2; bases outside the gene matches: 4. Germline V gene lookup returns CDR1 MNHEY and CDR2 SMNVEV (reference sequence). This CDR3 contains 16 residues. The CDR3 sequence is CASSLSRQGENYGYTF. CDR3 in DNA: TGTGCCAGCAGTTTATCAAGACAGGGGGAGAACTATGGCTACACCTTC.

The rearrangement links TRBV21-1 to TRBJ1-5. TRBV21-1 is classified as a pseudogene. The CDR3 is 16 amino acids. CDR3 nucleotide sequence: TGTGCCAGCAGCAAAGGGTCTCGAAGGAGGAATCAGCCCCAGCATTTT. Translated: CASSKGSRRRNQPQHF.

V gene TRBV13 combines with J gene TRBJ2-1; 12 positions match TRBD2. Trimming removed 6 bases from V and 0 bases from J; junction bases left unmatched: 6. CDR1 is PRHDT and CDR2 is FYEKMQ in the germline V gene (reference sequence). The CDR3 length is 17 residues. CDR3 protein: CASRSTSGGISYNEQFF. CDR3 in DNA: TGTGCCAGCAGATCTACTAGCGGGGGGATCTCCTACAATGAGCAGTTCTTC.

The J gene is TRBJ1-2, the V gene TRBV12-3 or TRBV12-4, with D possibly TRBD1 on 5 matching bases. V lost 5 bases and J lost 7, with 11 bases in between. The CDR3 spans 12 residues. The CDR3 coding sequence is TGTGCCAGCAGTCCCGGAAGGGGTGGCTACACCTTC. Amino acids: CASSPGRGGYTF.

The chain is built from TRBV5-5 and TRBJ1-2, with 9 positions matching TRBD1. The CDR3 loop spans 15 amino acids. CDR1 and CDR2 from the germline V gene are SGHKS and YYEKEE (reference sequence). Trimming removed 4 bases from V and 4 bases from J; junction bases left unmatched: 8. The CDR3 spells CASSPRTGVSYGYTF. CDR3 nucleotide sequence: TGTGCCAGCAGCCCGAGGACAGGGGTTAGCTATGGCTACACCTTC.

This clone was recorded a few times. This chain links TRBV13 with TRBJ1-1, with D possibly being TRBD1 (5 bases). The V gene lost 5 bases and the J gene lost 11 bases, with 27 bases spanning the gap. The germline V gene encodes CDR1 PRHDT and CDR2 FYEKMQ (reference sequence). This CDR3 spans 16 amino acids. The CDR3 bases are TGTGCCAGCAGCCTCTCCCCGGGCCCTCAGGGTAATCGGGCTTTCTTT. This codes for CASSLSPGPQGNRAFF.

This clone was seen a single time. The chain employs TRBV4-1 and TRBJ2-2; TRBD2 matches 12 bases. V shed 4 bases, J shed 5 bases, and the junction held 5 bases outside the gene matches. This CDR3 spans 16 amino acids. CDR1 and CDR2 from the germline V gene are MGHRA and YSYEKL. DNA for the CDR3: TGCGCCAGCAGCCGGAGAGGACTAGCGGGGACCGGGGAGCTGTTTTTT. Translating it yields CASSRRGLAGTGELFF.

The genes are TRBV5-1 and TRBJ1-2; 8 positions match TRBD1. V lost 0 bases to trimming and J lost 3 bases; unmatched junction nucleotides: 10. The CDR3 loop spans 17 amino acids. Germline V gene lookup returns CDR1 SGHRS and CDR2 YFSETQ. CDR3 in DNA: TGCGCCAGCAGCTTGGCCCCTACACAGGGGGTGGACTATGGCTACACCTTC. This sequence encodes CASSLAPTQGVDYGYTF.

The count of this clone is one. The chain combines TRBV4-3 with TRBJ1-6; 7 nucleotides align to TRBD1. The germline CDR1 and CDR2 sequences are LGHNA and YSLEER. The CDR3 loop spans 15 amino acids. The J segment lost 6 bases and the V segment lost 1 base, leaving 3 bases of the junction unmatched. The DNA for the CDR3 is TGCGCCAGCAGCCAAGGACGGGACAGTAATTCACCCCTCCACTTT. As protein: CASSQGRDSNSPLHF.

This clone was recorded once. This sequence joins TRBV5-6 and TRBJ1-3, with a weak D call TRBD1 (5 bases). The V end was cut by 4 bases, the J end by 13 bases, with 27 bases between. Germline CDR1 reads SGHDT; CDR2 reads YYEEEE. The CDR3 runs 16 residues. The CDR3 nucleotides are TGTGCCAGCAGCGCGTCCCGCCGGGGGACTAAATCTCTAATATATTTT. Amino acids: CASSASRRGTKSLIYF.

This sequence joins TRBV18 and TRBJ2-1, with D uncertain. V shed 3 bases and J shed 7 bases, with 7 bases lying between them. The CDR3 covers 12 residues. In germline, CDR1 is KGHSH, CDR2 LQKENI. CDR3 loop: CASSPAGNEQFF. CDR3 coding DNA: TGTGCCAGCTCACCGGCCGGGAATGAGCAGTTCTTC.

The rearrangement links TRBV7-6 to TRBJ2-3, with TRBD2 matching 9 bases. The CDR3 has 15 residues. The germline V gene encodes CDR1 SGHVS and CDR2 FNYEAQ. V dropped 5 bases and J dropped 3; count of bases not matched to a gene: 6. The chain's CDR3 is CASSRGAGGTDTQYF. CDR3 bases: TGTGCCAGCAGCCGAGGGGCGGGGGGGACAGATACGCAGTATTTT.

The genes are TRBV19 and TRBJ1-5, with 8 nucleotides matching TRBD1. With 5 bases clipped from V and 7 bases from J, the junction kept 7 bases outside the gene matches. This CDR3 is built from 14 residues. Germline CDR1 is LNHDA and CDR2 is SQIVND (reference sequence). The CDR3 coding sequence is TGTGCCAGTAGTCCCGGACAGGGAAGACAGCCCCAGCATTTT. Its translation is CASSPGQGRQPQHF.

V and J are TRBV9 and TRBJ2-2; 8 bases are a match to TRBD1. V shed 0 bases, J shed 1 base, and the junction held 2 bases outside the gene matches. The CDR3 runs 16 residues. From germline, CDR1 is SGDLS and CDR2 YYNGEE. The CDR3 is CASSVAGTGNTGELFF. In DNA form, the CDR3 reads TGTGCCAGCAGCGTAGCCGGGACAGGGAACACCGGGGAGCTGTTTTTT.

The CDR3 DNA sequence: TGTGCCACCAGCACCACACAGGGGGCTAATGAAAAACTGTTTTTT. Protein product: CATSTTQGANEKLFF. V gene TRBV15 combines with J gene TRBJ1-4, with 8 bases fitting TRBD1. J was trimmed by 3 bases and V by 4 bases; bases with no gene match: 4. The germline CDR1 and CDR2 sequences are LNHNV and YYDKDF (reference sequence). This CDR3 contains 15 residues.

The genes are TRBV3-1 (or the pseudogene TRBV3-2) and TRBJ2-7; unclear D gene. The V end was cut by 3 bases, the J end by 4 bases, with 4 bases between. The germline CDR1 and CDR2 sequences are LGHDT and YNNKEL (reference sequence). The CDR3 length is 11 residues. CDR3 nucleotide sequence: TGTGCCAGCAGCCATAAATACGAGCAGTACTTC. Translation gives CASSHKYEQYF.

The CDR3 DNA is TGTGCCAGCAGCTCGCGCCCCCCTACTAGCACCGAGACCCAGTACTTC. Protein sequence: CASSSRPPTSTETQYF. This chain uses TRBV7-6 with TRBJ2-5; weak D call: TRBD2 (6 bases). The germline gives CDR1 SGHVS, CDR2 FNYEAQ. The CDR3 covers 16 residues. Between the trimmed V and J ends, which lost 4 bases and 5 bases, there was a span of 20 bases.

At least ten counts were recorded for this clone. This chain connects TRBV4-3 to TRBJ2-7; TRBD2 matches at 7 bases. With V trimmed by 0 bases and J by 4 bases, 9 bases remained unmatched. The CDR3 is made up of 16 amino acids. Germline V lookup: CDR1 LGHNA, CDR2 YSLEER. The CDR3 protein is CASSQDPRGVGYEQYF. Written as DNA, the CDR3 is TGCGCCAGCAGCCAAGACCCCCGGGGGGTAGGATACGAGCAGTACTTC.

The chain couples TRBV10-3 to TRBJ2-3; maybe TRBD1 (6 bases). The CDR3 contains 11 residues. Germline-derived CDR1 and CDR2 are ENHRY and SYGVKD. Trimming removed 6 bases at V and 6 bases at J, with 7 bases between. In DNA, the CDR3 is TGTGCCATCAGAACAGGGGATACGCAGTATTTT. Translation gives CAIRTGDTQYF.

V and J are TRBV10-3 and TRBJ2-7, with TRBD2 matching over 8 bases. This CDR3 region has 16 residues. The germline CDR1 and CDR2 sequences are ENHRY and SYGVKD. The V segment lost 5 bases and the J segment 0 bases; nucleotides outside the gene matches: 9. CDR3 coding DNA: TGTGCCATCAGTCCGGCGGGCGGGGGGTACTCCTACGAGCAGTACTTC. Its translation is CAISPAGGGYSYEQYF.

As DNA, the CDR3 is TGTGCCAGCAGTTTATGGGCAGGCCGCACAGATACGCAGTATTTT. Residues: CASSLWAGRTDTQYF. The V call is TRBV27, the J call TRBJ2-3; D is ambiguous. The CDR3 sequence is 15 residues long. Germline-derived CDR1 and CDR2 are MNHEY and SMNVEV (reference sequence). Between the trimmed V and J ends, which lost 1 base and 1 base, there was a span of 9 bases.

A few counts support this clone. The chain couples TRBV7-9 to TRBJ1-4; D unclear. The V end lost 5 bases, the J end lost 8 bases, and 24 bases lay between the germline ends. From germline, CDR1 is SEHNR and CDR2 FQNEAQ (reference sequence). This CDR3 is 17 amino acids long. The CDR3 here is CASSPPTAGRDGEKLFF. The CDR3 nucleotides are TGTGCCAGCAGCCCGCCGACTGCCGGGAGGGATGGAGAAAAACTGTTTTTT.

The chain links TRBV5-4 to TRBJ1-2, with no clear D. The CDR3 extends over 9 amino acids. The V and J ends lost 7 bases and 6 bases respectively, with 4 bases between them. Germline V lookup: CDR1 SGHNT, CDR2 YYREEE (reference sequence). Written as DNA, the CDR3 is TGTGCCAGCCCTAATGGCTACACCTTC. It is translated as CASPNGYTF.